This T cell receptor beta chain was captured in a study of persistence of HIV-infected CD4 T cells. General study results and limits: The rare CMV-responding cells with HIV-1 proviruses were not separately TCR-sequenced. TCRbeta richness was lower in CMV- and Gag-responding cells than in anti-CD3/anti-CD28-responding cells.

Cells were stimulated nonspecifically with anti-CD3/anti-CD28 magnetic beads. Responding CD4+ T cells were sorted by upregulation of both CD40 ligand and CD69. Inclusion required CMV-positive serology and CD4+ counts above 400 cells/uL. This clone was observed a single time. Its specificity is unknown. Germline V CDR1 and CDR2: MNHEY, SVGAGI. Trimming removed 7 bases at V and 6 bases at J, with 12 bases between. The CDR3 runs 12 residues. This was the immunoSEQ version 4 assay in survey mode. Template was genomic DNA at about 9.8 ng/uL, with up to about 1 ug used per sample. The table came from immunoSEQ multiplex PCR; TCRdb's copy has only in-frame clones and leaves some out. Of tens of thousands of clones in the sample, about 85% were seen once.

This chain connects TRBV6-5 to TRBJ1-1; D not resolved. This material consisted of CD4+ T cells sorted from PBMCs after approximately 20-hour stimulation, taken from a patient who received antiretroviral therapy. This clonotype originated in an adult woman with HIV who was CMV-seropositive. CDR3 protein: CASTSEWAEAFF. The CDR3 nucleotides are TGTGCCAGCACCTCCGAGTGGGCTGAAGCTTTCTTT.